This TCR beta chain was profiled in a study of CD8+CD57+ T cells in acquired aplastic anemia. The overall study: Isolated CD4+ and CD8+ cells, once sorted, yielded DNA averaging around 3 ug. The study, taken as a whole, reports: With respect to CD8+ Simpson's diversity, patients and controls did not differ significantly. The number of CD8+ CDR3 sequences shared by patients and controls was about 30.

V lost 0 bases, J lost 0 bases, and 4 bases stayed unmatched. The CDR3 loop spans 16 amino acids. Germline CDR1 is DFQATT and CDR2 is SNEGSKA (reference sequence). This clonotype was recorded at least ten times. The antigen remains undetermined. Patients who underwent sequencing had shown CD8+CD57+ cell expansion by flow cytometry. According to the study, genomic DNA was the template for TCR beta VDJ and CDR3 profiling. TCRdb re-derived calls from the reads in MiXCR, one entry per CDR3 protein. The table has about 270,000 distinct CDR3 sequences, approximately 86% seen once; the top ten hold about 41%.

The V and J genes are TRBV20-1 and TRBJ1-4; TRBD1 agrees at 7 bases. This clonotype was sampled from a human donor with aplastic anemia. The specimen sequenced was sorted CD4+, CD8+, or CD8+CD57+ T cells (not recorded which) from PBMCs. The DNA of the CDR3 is TGCAGTGCTAGAGACTTGCAGGGGGCAACTAATGAAAAACTGTTTTTT. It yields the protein CSARDLQGATNEKLFF.